Below, one T cell receptor beta chain is given with its context. V was cut by 4 bases and J by 5 bases, with 13 bases left in between. CDR1 is SGHRS and CDR2 is YFSETQ in the germline V gene. This CDR3 has 14 amino acids. This sample was taken from a study of T cell clonotyping in hematopoietic cell transplantation. Repertoires were generated with immunoSEQ multiplex PCR, while TCRdb's copy carries only in-frame clones and drops some. The sample comprises 13,000 or so clones, around 90% of which are singletons, and 6% to 8.5% rests with the top ten. This chain links TRBV5-1 with TRBJ2-1, with unresolved D. The source was PBMCs, collected 100 days after allogeneic stem cell transplant. The clonotype was recovered from a female patient in her fifties or sixties who had an allogeneic stem cell transplant from an unrelated donor, so the T cells may come from the graft donor. Some clones in this sample may be carry-over from other donors' samples. CDR3 in amino acids: CASSPDLANNEQFF. The CDR3 DNA follows: TGCGCCAGCAGCCCGGACCTGGCGAACAATGAGCAGTTCTTC.